This TCR beta chain was sequenced in a study of T-cell memory formation after mild COVID-19. MiXCR, applied by TCRdb to the 5' RACE reads, yields one record per CDR3 protein. The sample has about 500,000 distinct CDR3 sequences, 20% seen once; the top ten hold approximately 12%. The CDR3 totals 15 residues. V lost 4 bases to trimming and J lost 5 bases; unmatched junction nucleotides: 11. The chain employs TRBV12-3 or TRBV12-4 and TRBJ2-7, with 7 bases aligning to TRBD2. What was sequenced was PBMCs or a T cell subset sorted from them (not recorded which). The sequence derives from an adult woman who had mild COVID-19 (a few samples of this study predate the infection). Cell type and time point are not known. CDR3 protein: CASSSPAGVGDEQYF. The DNA of the CDR3 is TGTGCCAGCAGTTCCCCGGCGGGAGTGGGGGACGAGCAGTACTTC.